This T cell receptor (beta chain) is drawn from a study of T cells after yellow fever vaccination. TCRdb passed the 5' RACE reads through MiXCR, listing each CDR3 protein once. Of about 130,000 distinct CDR3 sequences listed, roughly 8.2% were seen once; the top ten hold 40%. Many counts were recorded for this clonotype. Germline V CDR1 and CDR2: SGHDT, YYEEEE. The CDR3 contains 14 residues. The V gene lost 7 bases and the J gene lost 4 bases, with 15 bases spanning the gap. This TCR came from a man between 18 and 29 years old who received the YFV17D yellow fever vaccine. Sequenced here: CD8+ T cells sorted from PBMCs, sampled on the day of the yellow fever booster vaccination. The V call is TRBV5-6, the J call TRBJ2-1; either TRBD1 or TRBD2 may fit D (5 bases each). The DNA for the CDR3 is TGTGCCAGCGGGGGAACACGGGTGTACAATGAGCAGTTCTTC. This translates into CASGGTRVYNEQFF.